The clone carrying this TCR beta chain turned up a few times. Isolated RNA was reverse transcribed into cDNA used as the sequencing template. Data came from immunoSEQ multiplex PCR; TCRdb stores just in-frame clones and leaves some out. This sample has some 170,000 clones, with around 58% found just once. The sample originates from a study of CD8+ T cells in alopecia areata. Study as a whole: The protocol delivered tofacitinib for 6 to 18 months, then withdrew it for 6 months.

The treatment is: oral pan-JAK inhibitor, 5-10 mg twice daily. The germline CDR1 and CDR2 sequences are GTSNPN and SVGIG (reference sequence). The CDR3 contains 13 residues. The ends were cut back, 1 base at V and 8 bases at J, with 9 bases in the middle. The receptor comes from a human donor with alopecia areata. This sample comprised CD4+ T cells sorted from blood, obtained at approximately week 60, from a patient treated with tofacitinib. The chain carries TRBV30 and TRBJ1-6; possible D gene TRBD1, 6 bases. The CDR3 DNA reads TGTGCCTGGAGTGGGTCAGGGGATTCACCCCTCCACTTT. Its protein product is CAWSGSGDSPLHF.